Below, 29 T cell receptor beta chains from the same sample are listed, as sequenced in a study of T-cell reconstitution after alpha-beta-depleted transplantation in children. Using unique molecular identifiers, the investigators prepared the TCRbeta library. TCRdb ran MiXCR on the PCR reads and lists one entry per CDR3 protein. This sample has hundreds of thousands of distinct CDR3 sequences, with around 7.8% found just once. The sample consisted of PBMCs, mostly from graft donor cells, taken 180 days after TCRalphabeta/CD19-depleted stem cell transplant. All receptors come from a male patient under 18 who had a stem cell transplant for acute lymphoblastic leukemia, so the T cells may come from the graft donor.

This clonotype was counted at least ten times. The chain is built from TRBV4-1 and TRBJ2-1; a weak D match, TRBD1 (6 bases). The ends were cut back, 3 bases at V and 0 bases at J, with 12 bases in the middle. Germline loops: CDR1 MGHRA, CDR2 YSYEKL. This CDR3 is built from 16 residues. CDR3 protein: CASSHPTGSSYNEQFF. In nucleotides, the CDR3 is TGCGCCAGCAGCCACCCCACAGGGAGCTCCTACAATGAGCAGTTCTTC.

Many counts were recorded for this clonotype. The chain combines TRBV3-1 with TRBJ2-5; D uncertain. CDR1 and CDR2 (germline): LGHDT, YNNKEL (reference sequence). The CDR3 loop spans 15 amino acids. Trimming cost V 4 bases and J 7 bases, with 19 bases left between them. CDR3 bases: TGTGCCAGCAGCCCCTCCGGCAGTGGGGTGAGGACCCAGTACTTC. Amino acid sequence: CASSPSGSGVRTQYF.

This clonotype occurred many times. This chain links TRBV27 with TRBJ2-1; TRBD1 matches at 11 bases. This CDR3 has 18 residues. Germline-derived CDR1 and CDR2 are MNHEY and SMNVEV (reference sequence). After removal of 2 bases from V and 0 bases from J, the junction contained 6 bases not matched to a gene. The CDR3 protein is CASSLGTGGSSSYNEQFF. As DNA, the CDR3 is TGTGCCAGCAGTTTAGGGACAGGGGGTTCCAGCTCCTACAATGAGCAGTTCTTC.

There are many counts of this clonotype. This rearrangement joins TRBV6-5 to TRBJ2-1; 11 nucleotides line up with TRBD2. The CDR3 totals 16 residues. V shed 2 bases, J shed 5 bases, and the junction held 5 bases outside the gene matches. Germline values: CDR1 MNHEY, CDR2 SVGAGI. The CDR3: CASSYLAGGINNEQFF. CDR3 bases: TGTGCCAGCAGTTACCTAGCGGGGGGCATTAACAATGAGCAGTTCTTC.

In regard to this clonotype: This could be a read error, since a much larger clone is one nucleotide away. The chain is built from TRBV10-3 and TRBJ2-3; 7 bases match TRBD2. Germline V gene data show CDR1 as ENHRY and CDR2 as SYGVKD. This CDR3 is 16 amino acids long. Germline trimming cut 6 bases from V and 6 bases from J; bases unmatched to any gene: 15. The CDR3 DNA is TGTGCCATCAGCGAAATAGAGGGGAGGGCTATGGATACGCAGTATTTT. This gives the protein CAISEIEGRAMDTQYF.

The chain links TRBV7-9 to TRBJ2-7, with a weak D call TRBD2 (6 bases). This CDR3 has 16 amino acids. The V and J ends lost 5 bases and 7 bases respectively, with 24 bases between them. CDR1 and CDR2 from the germline V gene are SEHNR and FQNEAQ (reference sequence). The CDR3 DNA follows: TGTGCCAGCAGCCCCCTCGACGGGACTCCCACTGGAGAGCAGTACTTC. Its protein product is CASSPLDGTPTGEQYF.

This clonotype was seen ten or more times. The chain joins TRBV7-8 to TRBJ2-3, with D perhaps matching TRBD1 or TRBD2 (6 bases each). V shed 3 bases and J shed 8 bases, with 21 bases lying between them. In germline, CDR1 is SGHVS, CDR2 FQNEAQ. This CDR3 spans 16 amino acids. CDR3 in amino acids: CASSLRGASTHGTQYF. In DNA form, the CDR3 reads TGTGCCAGCAGCTTGAGGGGGGCTAGCACACACGGTACGCAGTATTTT.

This clonotype was found many times. The J gene is TRBJ1-5, the V gene TRBV4-3; possible D gene TRBD1, 5 bases. V lost 0 bases to trimming and J lost 4 bases, with 7 bases between them. This CDR3 has 14 residues. Germline V gives CDR1 LGHNA, CDR2 YSLEER. The CDR3 loop is CASSQETGNQPQHF. The CDR3 DNA reads TGCGCCAGCAGCCAAGAAACAGGTAATCAGCCCCAGCATTTT.

In nucleotides, the CDR3 is TGTGCCAGCAGTGAACCCCTGCATAGCAATCAGCCCCAGCATTTT. It is translated as CASSEPLHSNQPQHF. The rearrangement uses TRBV6-1 and TRBJ1-5; D remains ambiguous. CDR3 length equals 15 residues. CDR1 and CDR2 from the germline V gene are MNHNS and SASEGT. V was shortened by 2 bases and J by 0 bases, with 8 bases between the two germline ends.

The CDR3 nucleotides are TGTGCCAGCAGCAAAGCGGCAGGGGGAAACAATGAGCAGTTCTTC. This codes for CASSKAAGGNNEQFF. The rearrangement links TRBV21-1 to TRBJ2-1; TRBD1 reflects the table's D call only, with no check against the DNA. TRBV21-1 is an annotated pseudogene. This CDR3 contains 15 residues.

This clonotype was recorded at least ten times. This chain links TRBV20-1 with TRBJ2-7, with 10 bases aligning to TRBD2. Germline assignment: CDR1 DFQATT and CDR2 SNEGSKA (reference sequence). This CDR3 has 17 residues. With V trimmed by 0 bases and J by 4 bases, 12 bases remained unmatched. For the CDR3, the DNA is TGCAGTGCTAGAGATTTCCCAGCTAGCGGGAGTAGGTACGAGCAGTACTTC. Its protein product is CSARDFPASGSRYEQYF.

This clonotype was picked up many times. The chain joins TRBV7-9 to TRBJ2-5; TRBD1 aligns across 9 bases. The CDR3 length is 16 residues. Germline trimming cut 5 bases from V and 4 bases from J; bases unmatched to any gene: 11. Per germline, CDR1 SEHNR and CDR2 FQNEAQ (reference sequence). The CDR3 DNA reads TGTGCCAGCAGCCTCCGGGACAGGGAAGTTGGAGAGACCCAGTACTTC. The encoded protein is CASSLRDREVGETQYF.

This clonotype was seen many times. The chain links TRBV6-2 or TRBV6-3 to TRBJ2-7; no clear D. The CDR3 contains 11 residues. CDR1 and CDR2 (germline): MNHEY, SVGEGT. V was pared by 2 bases and J by 9 bases, with 8 bases between. Here the CDR3 DNA reads TGTGCCAGCAGTTACGTACGGGTGCAGTACTTC. It specifies CASSYVRVQYF.

V gene TRBV7-9 combines with J gene TRBJ2-1; perhaps TRBD2 as D (6 bases). Germline values: CDR1 SEHNR, CDR2 FQNEAQ (reference sequence). V was pared by 8 bases and J by 4 bases, with 12 bases between. The CDR3 loop spans 13 amino acids. The CDR3: CASWGLFYNEQFF. CDR3 coding DNA: TGTGCCAGCTGGGGACTTTTTTACAATGAGCAGTTCTTC. Variable domain in full (rest from reference TRBV7-9 and TRBJ2-1): DTGVSQNPRHKITKRGQNVTFRCDPISEHNRLYWYRQTLGQGPEFLTYFQNEAQLEKSRLLSDRFSAERPKGSFSTLEIQRTEQGDSAMYLCASWGLFYNEQFFGPGTRLTVL.

This clonotype has ten or more counts. V gene TRBV18 combines with J gene TRBJ2-1; 13 nucleotides line up with TRBD2. The CDR3 sequence is 15 residues long. Germline V gene lookup returns CDR1 KGHSH and CDR2 LQKENI. V gave up 6 bases and J gave up 9 bases; unmatched junction bases: 8. The chain's CDR3 is CASSPGLAGTGEQFF. In DNA form, the CDR3 reads TGTGCCAGCTCCCCGGGACTAGCGGGAACCGGTGAGCAGTTCTTC.

The gene calls are TRBV5-1 and TRBJ2-5; 9 bases map to TRBD1. V lost 4 bases to trimming and J lost 6 bases; unmatched junction nucleotides: 7. The germline V gene encodes CDR1 SGHRS and CDR2 YFSETQ. CDR3 length equals 14 residues. CDR3 sequence reads: CASSPTGGAQTQYF. The DNA of the CDR3 is TGCGCCAGCAGCCCCACAGGGGGCGCTCAGACCCAGTACTTC.

This clonotype has at least ten counts. This chain's CDR3 is CASSYRTEGGSQETQYF. CDR3 coding DNA: TGTGCCAGCAGTTATAGGACGGAAGGGGGGTCCCAAGAGACCCAGTACTTC. This chain uses TRBV6-5 with TRBJ2-5; D tentatively reads TRBD1 or TRBD2 (6 bases each). The CDR3 consists of 17 residues. CDR1 and CDR2 from the germline V gene are MNHEY and SVGAGI. V lost 3 bases to trimming and J lost 1 base, with 18 bases between them.

In this sample, this clonotype turned up many times. This chain connects TRBV6-1 to TRBJ2-4, with 8 bases matching TRBD2. With 7 bases clipped from V and 2 bases from J, the junction kept 7 bases outside the gene matches. CDR3 length: 15 amino acids. CDR1 is MNHNS, CDR2 SASEGT, per germline. The CDR3 coding sequence is TGTGCCAGCACCCGGGAGGGGGTAACCAAAAACATTCAGTACTTC. It encodes CASTREGVTKNIQYF.

This clonotype was seen at least ten times. The chain carries TRBV5-1 and TRBJ1-1; 8 nucleotides agree with TRBD1. Per germline, CDR1 SGHRS and CDR2 YFSETQ. The V gene end was trimmed by 2 bases and the J gene end by 6 bases; junction bases not matched to a gene: 6. The CDR3 runs to 14 residues. As DNA, the CDR3 is TGCGCCAGCAGCTTTGGACAGGGCGACTCTGAAGCTTTCTTT. Translated: CASSFGQGDSEAFF.

The sample holds many counts of this clonotype. The chain uses TRBV12-3 or TRBV12-4 and TRBJ2-1; D ambiguous. Trimming removed 6 bases at V and 4 bases at J, with 22 bases between. The CDR3 is made up of 17 amino acids. CDR3 coding DNA: TGTGCCAGCAGCCCCCGACTCGCCCGCTTACTTTACAATGAGCAGTTCTTC. Encoded protein: CASSPRLARLLYNEQFF.

CDR3 in amino acids: CASSAPGQVNYGYTF. The CDR3 nucleotides are TGTGCCAGCAGTGCTCCTGGACAGGTTAACTATGGCTACACCTTC. The rearrangement joins TRBV12-3 or TRBV12-4 to TRBJ1-2; 7 bases agree with TRBD1. CDR3 size: 15 residues. J lost 1 base, V lost 5 bases, and 7 bases had no gene match.

This sequence joins TRBV28 and TRBJ1-5; 9 nucleotides align to TRBD1. The CDR3 is 16 residues long. Germline V gene sequence: CDR1 MDHEN, CDR2 SYDVKM. J was trimmed by 5 bases and V by 3 bases; bases with no gene match: 8. DNA for the CDR3: TGTGCCAGCAGTTTCCATGAACAGGGGGCGTATCAGCCCCAGCATTTT. It yields the protein CASSFHEQGAYQPQHF.

This chain uses TRBV4-1 with TRBJ2-7; 9 bases agree with TRBD2. Germline V gene data show CDR1 as MGHRA and CDR2 as YSYEKL. Trimming at V came to 4 bases and at J to 5 bases, leaving 6 bases not matched to a gene. The CDR3 has 14 residues. In nucleotides, the CDR3 is TGCGCCAGCAGCCGACTAGCGGCAGGAGACGAGCAGTACTTC. The encoded protein is CASSRLAAGDEQYF.

This clonotype was detected a few times. This rearrangement joins TRBV6-6 to TRBJ2-1; TRBD2 matches at 7 bases. The CDR3 totals 12 residues. V lost 2 bases to trimming and J lost 10 bases; unmatched junction nucleotides: 2. In germline, CDR1 is MNHNY, CDR2 SVGAGI (reference sequence). CDR3 coding DNA: TGTGCCAGCAGTTACGCGCGGGGGGAGCAGTTCTTC. It encodes CASSYARGEQFF.

This clonotype was counted at least ten times. The V and J genes are TRBV12-3 or TRBV12-4 and TRBJ2-3, with TRBD2 matching over 13 bases. The length of the CDR3 is 19 residues. V was pared by 5 bases and J by 1 base, with 12 bases of the junction left unmatched. The CDR3 reads CASSPLGLAGTRGTDTQYF. In nucleotides, the CDR3 is TGTGCCAGCAGTCCCCTGGGACTAGCGGGGACCAGGGGCACAGATACGCAGTATTTT.

Many counts were recorded for this clonotype. The chain links TRBV12-5 to TRBJ2-4; D possibly corresponds to TRBD2 (5 bases). Trimming left V 0 bases short and J 2 bases short, with 26 bases between. CDR3 size: 21 residues. Germline V gene sequence: CDR1 LGHNT, CDR2 FRNRAP. The CDR3 protein is CASGLVSLPSRWENSKNIQYF. The CDR3, as DNA: TGTGCTAGTGGTTTGGTATCTCTTCCCAGTCGGTGGGAGAACTCCAAAAACATTCAGTACTTC. Full variable domain (remainder filled in from reference TRBV12-5 and TRBJ2-4): DARVTQTPRHKVTEMGQEVTMRCQPILGHNTVFWYRQTMMQGLELLAYFRNRAPLDDSGMPKDRFSAEMPDATLATLKIQPSEPRDSAVYFCASGLVSLPSRWENSKNIQYFGAGTRLSVL.

There are many counts of this clonotype. V is TRBV5-5 and J is TRBJ1-5; TRBD1 matches 7 bases. Germline CDR1 is SGHKS and CDR2 is YYEKEE (reference sequence). This CDR3 spans 16 amino acids. With 4 bases clipped from V and 0 bases from J, the junction kept 7 bases outside the gene matches. The CDR3 is CASSPRTGTSNQPQHF. The DNA for the CDR3 is TGTGCCAGCAGCCCCCGGACAGGTACTAGCAATCAGCCCCAGCATTTT.

This clonotype has only one observation. Given a much more abundant clone one base away, this may be a read error. The rearrangement joins TRBV3-1 to TRBJ2-1; D not resolved. Germline V gene data show CDR1 as LGHDT and CDR2 as YNNKEL (reference sequence). The CDR3 consists of 13 residues. V lost 4 bases and J 8 bases, leaving 12 bases between the germline ends. CDR3 nucleotides: TGTGCCAGCAGCCTCTCCCTCCGGGATGAGCAGTTCTTC. Protein: CASSLSLRDEQFF.

This clonotype was seen repeatedly, ten times or more. The chain recombines TRBV6-5 with TRBJ2-1; tentative D call: TRBD1 (6 bases). The CDR3 sequence is 15 residues long. The ends were cut back, 4 bases at V and 6 bases at J, with 16 bases in the middle. Germline loops: CDR1 MNHEY, CDR2 SVGAGI. Here the CDR3 reads CASSFLRQVFNEQFF. For the CDR3, the DNA is TGTGCCAGCAGTTTTCTTCGACAGGTCTTCAATGAGCAGTTCTTC.